The sequence of this T cell receptor (beta chain) was determined in a study of beta chain features in type 1 diabetes. Germline-derived CDR1 and CDR2 are SGHDN and FVKESK. CDR3 length: 16 amino acids. V was pared by 1 base and J by 3 bases, with 10 bases between. Investigators reverse transcribed all isolated RNA, so they sequenced expressed TCRB transcripts. The protocol was immunoSEQ multiplex PCR, while the TCRdb copy is restricted to in-frame clones and leaves out a portion. The top ten clones hold approximately 0.093% of a sample with 620,000 or so clones, 15% to 17% of them seen once. Sequences were obtained from naive CD4+ T cells from blood. The chain joins TRBV14 to TRBJ1-6; D may be TRBD1 (5 bases). This TCR was recovered from a man between 18 and 29 years old in good health. The CDR3 DNA reads as TGTGCCAGCAGCCAAGCAACAGGTTTCTATAATTCACCCCTCCACTTT. The encoded protein is CASSQATGFYNSPLHF.